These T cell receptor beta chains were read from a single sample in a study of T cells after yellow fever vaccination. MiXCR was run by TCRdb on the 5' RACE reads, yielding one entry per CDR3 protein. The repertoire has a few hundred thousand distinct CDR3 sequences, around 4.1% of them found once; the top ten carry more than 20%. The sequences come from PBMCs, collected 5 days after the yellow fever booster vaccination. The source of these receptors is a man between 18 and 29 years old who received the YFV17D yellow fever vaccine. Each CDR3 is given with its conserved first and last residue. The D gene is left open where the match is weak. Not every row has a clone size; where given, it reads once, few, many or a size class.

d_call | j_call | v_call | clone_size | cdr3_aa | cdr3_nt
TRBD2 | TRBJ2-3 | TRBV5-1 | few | CASSFSGGAGTDTQYF | TGCGCCAGCAGCTTTAGCGGGGGGGCCGGCACAGATACGCAGTATTTT
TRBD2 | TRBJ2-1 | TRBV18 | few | CASSPLPSGGAYNEQFF | TGTGCCAGCTCACCTCTTCCTAGCGGGGGGGCCTACAATGAGCAGTTCTTC
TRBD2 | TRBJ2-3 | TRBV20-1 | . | CSARGSGGAEAQYF | TGCAGTGCTAGGGGTAGCGGGGGGGCGGAGGCGCAGTATTTT
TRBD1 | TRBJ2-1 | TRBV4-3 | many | CASSQDRTGGFNEQFF | TGCGCCAGCAGCCAAGATAGGACAGGGGGCTTCAATGAGCAGTTCTTC
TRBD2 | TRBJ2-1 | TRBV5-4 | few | CASSWAAGAGDEQFF | TGTGCCAGCAGCTGGGCAGCGGGGGCGGGAGATGAGCAGTTCTTC
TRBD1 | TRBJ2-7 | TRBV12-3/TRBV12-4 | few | CASSTGTGNYEQYF | TGTGCCAGCAGTACCGGGACAGGGAACTACGAGCAGTACTTC
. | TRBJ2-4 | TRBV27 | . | CASSLYFGAGGSKNIQYF | .
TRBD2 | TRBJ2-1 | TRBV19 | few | CASNPTSGDNNEQFF | TGTGCCAGTAACCCGACTAGCGGGGACAACAATGAGCAGTTCTTC
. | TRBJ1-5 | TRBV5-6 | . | CASSLWGLMDQPQHF | TGTGCCAGCAGCTTGTGGGGACTTATGGATCAGCCCCAGCATTTT
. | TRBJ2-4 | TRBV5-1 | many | CASSLAPGKENIQYF | TGCGCCAGCAGCTTGGCCCCAGGCAAGGAAAACATTCAGTACTTC
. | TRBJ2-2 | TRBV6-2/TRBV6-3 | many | CASSDGGTYESTGELFF | TGTGCCAGCAGCGACGGAGGAACGTATGAGAGCACCGGGGAGCTGTTTTTT
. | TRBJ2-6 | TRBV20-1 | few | CSARVQGAPGANVLTF | TGCAGTGCTAGAGTTCAGGGAGCCCCTGGGGCCAACGTCCTGACTTTC
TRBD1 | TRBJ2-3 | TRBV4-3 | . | CASSPGTGGSTDTQYF | TGCGCCAGCAGCCCCGGGACAGGGGGAAGCACAGATACGCAGTATTTT
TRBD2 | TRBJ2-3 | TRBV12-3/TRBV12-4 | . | CASTLRGTSYTDTQYF | TGTGCCAGCACCCTCAGGGGGACTAGCTACACAGATACGCAGTATTTT
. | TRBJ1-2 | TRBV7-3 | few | CASSLERGGGYTF | TGTGCCAGCAGCTTAGAGCGGGGCGGTGGCTACACCTTC
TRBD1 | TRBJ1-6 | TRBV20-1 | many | CSAVTGEVSPLHF | TGCAGTGCTGTGACAGGGGAGGTTTCACCCCTCCACTTT
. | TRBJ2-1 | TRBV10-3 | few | CAISEYSEPSYNEQFF | TGTGCCATCAGTGAATACTCAGAACCCTCCTACAATGAGCAGTTCTTC
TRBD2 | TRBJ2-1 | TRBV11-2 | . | CASSWTSGGLNAPYNEQFF | TGTGCCAGCAGCTGGACTAGCGGGGGTCTCAATGCCCCCTACAATGAGCAGTTCTTC
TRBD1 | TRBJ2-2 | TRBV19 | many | CASSPRTGGWTGELFF | TGTGCCAGTAGCCCGCGGACAGGGGGCTGGACCGGGGAGCTGTTTTTT
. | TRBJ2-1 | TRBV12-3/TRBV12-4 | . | CASHRGNEQFF | TGTGCCAGCCACCGGGGGAATGAGCAGTTCTTC
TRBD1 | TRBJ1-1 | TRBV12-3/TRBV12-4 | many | CASSPGTGRGAFF | TGTGCCAGCAGTCCCGGGACAGGCCGGGGGGCTTTCTTT
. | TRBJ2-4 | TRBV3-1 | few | CASSQGQGGIQYF | TGTGCCAGCAGCCAGGGCCAGGGGGGCATTCAGTACTTC
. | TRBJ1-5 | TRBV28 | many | CASRPEYRQPQHF | TGTGCCAGCAGACCAGAGTACCGGCAGCCCCAGCATTTT
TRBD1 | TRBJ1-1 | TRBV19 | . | CASSAGTGVTEAFF | TGTGCCAGTAGTGCGGGGACAGGGGTTACTGAAGCTTTCTTT
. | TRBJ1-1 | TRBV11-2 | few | CASISTFKEEAFF | TGTGCCAGCATTTCGACATTCAAGGAGGAAGCTTTCTTT
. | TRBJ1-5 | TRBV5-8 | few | CASSARVNQPQHF | TGTGCCAGCAGCGCTCGTGTGAATCAGCCCCAGCATTTT
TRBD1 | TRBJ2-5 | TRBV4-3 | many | CASSLGTGEQETQYF | TGCGCCAGCAGCCTGGGGACAGGGGAACAAGAGACCCAGTACTTC